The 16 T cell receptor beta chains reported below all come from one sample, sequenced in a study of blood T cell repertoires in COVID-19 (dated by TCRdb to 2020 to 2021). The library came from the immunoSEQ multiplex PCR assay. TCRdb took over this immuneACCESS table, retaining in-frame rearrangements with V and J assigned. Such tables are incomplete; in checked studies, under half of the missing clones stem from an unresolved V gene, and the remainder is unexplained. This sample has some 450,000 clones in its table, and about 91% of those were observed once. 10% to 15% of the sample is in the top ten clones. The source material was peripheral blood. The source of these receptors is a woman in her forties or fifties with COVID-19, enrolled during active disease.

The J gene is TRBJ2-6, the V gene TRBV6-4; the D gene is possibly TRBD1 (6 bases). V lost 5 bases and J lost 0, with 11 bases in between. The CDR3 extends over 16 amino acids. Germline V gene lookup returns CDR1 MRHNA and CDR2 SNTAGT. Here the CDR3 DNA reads TGTGCCAGCAGTCGGGACACCTACTCTGGGGCCAACGTCCTGACTTTC. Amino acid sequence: CASSRDTYSGANVLTF.

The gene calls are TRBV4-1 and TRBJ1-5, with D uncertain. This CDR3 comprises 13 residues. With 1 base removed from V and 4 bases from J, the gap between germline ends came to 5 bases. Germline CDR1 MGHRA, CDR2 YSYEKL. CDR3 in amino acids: CASSQGPNQPQHF. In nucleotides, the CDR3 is TGCGCCAGCAGCCAAGGTCCTAATCAGCCCCAGCATTTT.

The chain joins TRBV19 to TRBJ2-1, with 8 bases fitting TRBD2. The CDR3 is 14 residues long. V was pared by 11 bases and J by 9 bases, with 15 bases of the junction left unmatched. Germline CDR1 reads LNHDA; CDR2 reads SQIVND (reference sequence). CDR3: CAGREGGSSGEQFF. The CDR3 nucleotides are TGTGCCGGCCGGGAGGGGGGCTCCTCCGGTGAGCAGTTCTTC.

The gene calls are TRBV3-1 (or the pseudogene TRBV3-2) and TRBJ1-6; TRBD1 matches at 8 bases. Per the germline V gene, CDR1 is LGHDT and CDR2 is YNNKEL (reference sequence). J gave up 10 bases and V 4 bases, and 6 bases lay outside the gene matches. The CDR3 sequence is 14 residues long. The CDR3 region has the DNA TGTGCCAGCAGCCCCACACAGGGGGGGTCACCCCTCCACTTT. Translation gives CASSPTQGGSPLHF.

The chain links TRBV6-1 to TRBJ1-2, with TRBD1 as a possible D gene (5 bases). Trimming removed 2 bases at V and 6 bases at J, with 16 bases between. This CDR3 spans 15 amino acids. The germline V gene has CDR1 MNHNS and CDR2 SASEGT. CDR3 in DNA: TGTGCCAGCAGTGAAAAAGCAGGGTGGGTCGATGGCTACACCTTC. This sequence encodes CASSEKAGWVDGYTF.

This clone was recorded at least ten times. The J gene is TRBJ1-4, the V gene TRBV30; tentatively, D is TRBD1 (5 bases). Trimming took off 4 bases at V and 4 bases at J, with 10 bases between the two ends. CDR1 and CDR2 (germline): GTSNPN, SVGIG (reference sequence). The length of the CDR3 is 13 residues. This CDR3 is CAWTRGLNEKLFF. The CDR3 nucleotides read TGTGCCTGGACTAGGGGTCTTAATGAAAAACTGTTTTTT.

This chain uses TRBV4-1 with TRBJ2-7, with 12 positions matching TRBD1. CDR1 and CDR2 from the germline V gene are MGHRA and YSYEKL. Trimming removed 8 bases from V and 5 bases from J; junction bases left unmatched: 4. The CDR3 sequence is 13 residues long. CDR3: CASVGTGGNEQYF. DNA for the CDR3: TGCGCCAGCGTAGGGACAGGGGGCAACGAGCAGTACTTC.

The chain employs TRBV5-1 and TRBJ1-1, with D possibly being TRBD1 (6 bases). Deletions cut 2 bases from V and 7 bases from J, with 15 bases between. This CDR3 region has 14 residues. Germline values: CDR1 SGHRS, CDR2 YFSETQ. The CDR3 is CASSLGGGQVEAFF. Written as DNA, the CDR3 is TGCGCCAGCAGCTTAGGCGGGGGGCAGGTTGAAGCTTTCTTT.

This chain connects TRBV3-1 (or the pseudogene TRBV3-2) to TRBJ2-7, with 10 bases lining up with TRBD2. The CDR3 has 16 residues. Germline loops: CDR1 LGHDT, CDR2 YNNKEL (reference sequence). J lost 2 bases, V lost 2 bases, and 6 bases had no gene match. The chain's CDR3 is CASSQFTSGVPYEQYF. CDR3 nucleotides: TGTGCCAGCAGCCAATTTACTAGCGGGGTGCCCTACGAGCAGTACTTC.

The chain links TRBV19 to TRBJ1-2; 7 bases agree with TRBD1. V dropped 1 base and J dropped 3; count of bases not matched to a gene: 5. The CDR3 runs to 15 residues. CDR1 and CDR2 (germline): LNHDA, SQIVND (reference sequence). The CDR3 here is CASSIVRDSHYGYTF. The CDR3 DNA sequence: TGTGCCAGTAGTATAGTACGGGACAGCCACTATGGCTACACCTTC.

DNA of the CDR3: TGCACCAGCAGCCAAAACCGTCCGACGGGTACCTTC. Its protein product is CTSSQNRPTGTF. V is TRBV1 and J is TRBJ1-2. TRBV1 corresponds to a pseudogene. The CDR3 is made up of 12 amino acids.

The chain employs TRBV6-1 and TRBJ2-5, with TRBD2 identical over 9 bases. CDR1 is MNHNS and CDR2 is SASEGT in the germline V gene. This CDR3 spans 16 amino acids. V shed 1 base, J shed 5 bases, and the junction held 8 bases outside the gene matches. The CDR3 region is CASSEVGGGAGETQYF. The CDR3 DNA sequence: TGTGCCAGCAGTGAAGTAGGCGGGGGGGCCGGGGAGACCCAGTACTTC.

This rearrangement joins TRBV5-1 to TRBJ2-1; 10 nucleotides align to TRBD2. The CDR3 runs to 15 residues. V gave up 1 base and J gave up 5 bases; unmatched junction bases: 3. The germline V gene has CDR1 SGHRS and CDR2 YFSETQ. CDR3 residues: CASSLTSGVNNEQFF. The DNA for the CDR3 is TGCGCCAGCAGCTTGACTAGCGGGGTGAACAATGAGCAGTTCTTC.

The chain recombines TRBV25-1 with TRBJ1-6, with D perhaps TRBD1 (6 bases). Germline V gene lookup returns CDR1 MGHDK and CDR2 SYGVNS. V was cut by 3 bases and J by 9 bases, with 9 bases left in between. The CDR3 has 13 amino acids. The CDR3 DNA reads TGTGCCAGCAGTGACAGGGGCGGTTCACCCCTCCACTTT. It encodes CASSDRGGSPLHF.

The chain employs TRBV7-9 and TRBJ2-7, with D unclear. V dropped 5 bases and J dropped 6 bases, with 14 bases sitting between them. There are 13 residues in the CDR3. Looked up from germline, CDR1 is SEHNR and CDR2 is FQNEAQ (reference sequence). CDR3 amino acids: CASSIDRVGEQYF. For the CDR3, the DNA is TGTGCCAGCAGCATTGACCGGGTCGGCGAGCAGTACTTC.

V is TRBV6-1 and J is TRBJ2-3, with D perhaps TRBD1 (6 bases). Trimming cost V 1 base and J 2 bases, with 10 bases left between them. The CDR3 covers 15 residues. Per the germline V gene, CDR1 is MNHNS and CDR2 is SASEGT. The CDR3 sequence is CASSEVPGATDTQYF. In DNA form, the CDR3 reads TGTGCCAGCAGTGAAGTCCCAGGGGCCACAGATACGCAGTATTTT.